The sequence of this TCR beta chain was determined in a study of blood T cell repertoires in COVID-19. Study context: Samples came from the United States, Italy and Spain, spanning acute and convalescent COVID-19. Nucleic acid was either cDNA or gDNA, and it came from T cells, B-cell-depleted T cells, or PBMCs.

Some clones are missing from TCRdb's copy, which holds only in-frame ones; the method was immunoSEQ multiplex PCR. The profile covers fewer than 500,000 clones, with roughly nine tenths appearing a single time and about 1.1% taken by the ten largest. Germline V CDR1 and CDR2: WSHSY, SAAADI. V lost 5 bases and J lost 1; bases outside the gene matches: 7. CDR3 length: 15 residues. Grouping used clinical history reported by participants in a survey and questionnaire. Recovered status applied to Cohort 3 donors who had two consecutive negative PCRs. It also applied to those with clearance or with symptom resolution.

The chain has TRBV10-2 and TRBJ2-5, with 7 bases matching TRBD2. The sample comprised PBMCs or T cells enriched from blood (not recorded which). The TCR originated in a man aged 25 to 45 who had recovered from COVID-19. CDR3 amino acids: CASSRATSPQETQYF. CDR3 sequence (DNA): TGCGCCAGCAGTCGGGCGACTAGCCCCCAAGAGACCCAGTACTTC.